This is a list of T cell receptor beta chains from one sample in a study of T cells in Graves' hyperthyroidism and ophthalmopathy. TCRdb re-derived calls from the multiplex PCR reads in MiXCR, one entry per CDR3 protein. The sample lists under 750,000 distinct CDR3 sequences; around 20% were seen once. The sample comprised blood. These receptors all come from a woman aged 50 to 65 with Graves' hyperthyroidism that later progressed to Graves' ophthalmopathy. The CDR3 runs from the conserved cysteine through the conserved F or W. A D gene is named only where the DNA matches it firmly. Clone size is given for some rows only: seen once, a few or many times, or a class if the clone is expanded.

d_call,cdr3_length,j_call,clone_size,v_call,cdr3_aa,cdr3_nt
TRBD2,14,TRBJ2-5,few,TRBV2,CATPPGLARETQYF,TGTGCCACCCCTCCGGGACTAGCGCGCGAGACCCAGTACTTC
NA,15,TRBJ1-3,NA,TRBV2,CASTKTPQNGNTIYF,TGTGCCAGCACCAAGACTCCTCAGAATGGAAACACCATATATTTT
NA,15,TRBJ2-7,NA,TRBV18,CASSPPGQLRYEQYF,TGTGCCAGCTCACCACCGGGGCAGCTACGCTACGAGCAGTACTTC
NA,12,TRBJ1-3,many,TRBV3-1,CASSPAGNTIYF,TGTGCCAGCAGCCCCGCCGGAAACACCATATATTTT
TRBD1,19,TRBJ1-1,NA,TRBV7-9,CASSLGPPTGTGTNTEAFF,TGTGCCAGCAGCTTAGGGCCCCCAACCGGGACAGGCACGAACACTGAAGCTTTCTTT
TRBD1,15,TRBJ1-2,NA,TRBV12-3/TRBV12-4,CASSSPGQGAFGYTF,TGTGCCAGCAGTTCTCCGGGACAGGGGGCGTTTGGCTACACCTTC
TRBD1,13,TRBJ2-7,few,TRBV20-1,CSASPGQGREQYF,TGCAGTGCTAGCCCGGGACAGGGGCGCGAGCAGTACTTC
NA,16,TRBJ2-1,NA,TRBV7-6,CASSYEQGGSYNEQFF,TGTGCCAGCAGCTACGAACAGGGAGGCTCCTACAATGAGCAGTTCTTC
TRBD2,14,TRBJ2-1,NA,TRBV29-1,CSVDLAGGGNEQFF,TGCAGCGTTGACCTAGCGGGGGGTGGAAATGAGCAGTTCTTC
NA,15,TRBJ2-3,NA,TRBV6-1,CASQGRKISTDTQYF,TGTGCCAGCCAGGGACGGAAGATTAGCACAGATACGCAGTATTTT
TRBD1,13,TRBJ1-5,few,TRBV30,CAWQTGVNQPQHF,TGTGCCTGGCAAACAGGGGTAAATCAGCCCCAGCATTTT
NA,16,TRBJ2-5,few,TRBV5-1,CASRRRQGIPKETQYF,TGCGCCAGCAGACGACGTCAGGGAATTCCCAAAGAGACCCAGTACTTC
NA,14,TRBJ1-1,NA,TRBV6-9,CASSPDSIGTEAFF,TGTGCCAGCAGTCCCGACAGCATCGGCACTGAAGCTTTCTTT
NA,12,TRBJ2-7,few,TRBV5-1,CASSLGFDEQYF,TGCGCCAGCAGCTTGGGGTTCGACGAGCAGTACTTC
TRBD2,15,TRBJ2-3,many,TRBV27,CASSQLAGWGDTQYF,TGTGCCAGCAGCCAACTAGCGGGGTGGGGAGATACGCAGTATTTT
NA,15,TRBJ2-1,NA,TRBV28,CASSTPGALADEQFF,TGTGCCAGCAGTACCCCAGGGGCCCTTGCGGATGAGCAGTTCTTC
NA,14,TRBJ2-1,many,TRBV20-1,CSARPGTSYNEQFF,TGCAGTGCTAGACCTGGGACGTCCTACAATGAGCAGTTCTTC
NA,16,TRBJ1-2,NA,TRBV27,CASPYLFREFDYSYTF,TGTGCCAGCCCGTACCTGTTCAGGGAGTTCGACTATAGCTACACCTTC
NA,14,TRBJ1-4,few,TRBV7-8,CASGHEVRDEKLFF,TGTGCCAGCGGGCATGAAGTTCGGGATGAAAAACTGTTTTTT
TRBD1,15,TRBJ1-2,once,TRBV6-1,CASSDRRTGAYGYTF,TGTGCCAGCAGTGATCGTCGAACAGGGGCCTATGGCTACACCTTC
NA,14,TRBJ1-2,many,TRBV11-2,CASSPPRPLYGYTF,TGTGCCAGCAGCCCCCCCAGACCTCTCTATGGCTACACCTTC
TRBD2,17,TRBJ2-3,NA,TRBV6-5,CASSYMWGGGQADTQYF,TGTGCCAGCAGTTATATGTGGGGCGGGGGGCAGGCAGATACGCAGTATTTT
TRBD2,15,TRBJ2-5,many,TRBV7-9,CASSQAVAGPETQYF,TGTGCCAGCAGCCAGGCCGTAGCGGGGCCAGAGACCCAGTACTTC